The 5 T cell receptor beta chains presented below share a single source sample, sequenced in a study of T-cell memory formation after mild COVID-19. TCRdb fed the 5' RACE reads into MiXCR, producing one record per CDR3 protein. The table includes just under 350,000 distinct CDR3 sequences, 13% detected once. Material for sequencing was PBMCs or a T cell subset sorted from them (not recorded which). These receptors came from a man between 18 and 35 years old who had mild COVID-19 (a few samples of this study predate the infection). Cell type and time point are not known.

This clonotype has a handful of counts. The chain couples TRBV9 to TRBJ1-4; no firm D call. This CDR3 has 16 residues. The ends were cut back, 0 bases at V and 7 bases at J, with 16 bases in the middle. Germline-derived CDR1 and CDR2 are SGDLS and YYNGEE. CDR3 protein: CASSVDGPAAGEKLFF. DNA for the CDR3: TGTGCCAGCAGCGTAGATGGCCCCGCGGCGGGTGAAAAACTGTTTTTT.

This clonotype showed up many times. The chain combines TRBV19 with TRBJ1-1; 7 bases agree with TRBD1. This CDR3 comprises 14 residues. Unmatched junction bases numbered 9, after V lost 5 bases and J lost 6 bases. CDR1 is LNHDA, CDR2 SQIVND, per germline (reference sequence). CDR3 protein: CASSPPGDSSEAFF. The CDR3 region has the DNA TGTGCCAGTAGTCCCCCTGGGGACAGTTCTGAAGCTTTCTTT.

About this clonotype itself: A much larger clone differs from this one at a single base, so this may be a read error. V gene TRBV28 combines with J gene TRBJ1-1; no firm D call. Germline V gene sequence: CDR1 MDHEN, CDR2 SYDVKM. This CDR3 contains 13 residues. V lost 8 bases, J lost 0 bases, and 10 bases lay in between. The CDR3 here is CASDGLMNTEAFF. The CDR3 nucleotides read TGTGCCAGCGACGGTTTGATGAACACTGAAGCTTTCTTT.

The sample holds many counts of this clonotype. V and J are TRBV12-3 or TRBV12-4 and TRBJ2-1, with 9 bases matching TRBD2. Germline trimming cut 6 bases from V and 6 bases from J; bases unmatched to any gene: 6. This CDR3 spans 14 amino acids. The CDR3, as DNA: TGTGCCAGCAGACCCGGGACTAGCATCAATGAGCAGTTCTTC. This encodes CASRPGTSINEQFF.

This chain uses TRBV5-1 with TRBJ2-3; 9 bases align to TRBD2. Germline trimming cut 3 bases from V and 4 bases from J; bases unmatched to any gene: 15. The V gene's germline CDR1 is SGHRS and CDR2 YFSETQ. CDR3 length: 18 residues. The CDR3: CASSSTPRAGGLPDTQYF. The CDR3 region has the DNA TGCGCCAGCAGCTCCACTCCGCGGGCGGGGGGGTTACCAGATACGCAGTATTTT.